The 31 T cell receptor beta chains listed next were all sequenced from one sample in a study of T cell repertoires in cytomegalovirus infection. TCRdb independently ran MiXCR on the reads; one entry per CDR3 protein. This sample has around 320,000 distinct CDR3 sequences, with 9.5% found just once. Material: PBMCs. All receptors come from a human donor in good health (CMV status not recorded). Some clones in this sample may be carry-over from other donors' samples.

This clonotype showed up just a few times. An end of the junction does not agree with germline; a read error may underlie this. The V gene is TRBV4-1, the J gene TRBJ2-3, with 8 bases lining up with TRBD2. CDR1 and CDR2 (germline): MGHRA, YSYEKL. The CDR3 contains 16 residues. As DNA, the CDR3 is TGTGCCAGCAGCCAAGACCCGGGAGGGCCGGGAGATACGCAGTATTTT. Its translation is CASSQDPGGPGDTQYF.

This clonotype was observed a few times. V gene TRBV10-3 combines with J gene TRBJ2-7; 8 bases match TRBD1. The CDR3 is made up of 14 amino acids. CDR1 ENHRY and CDR2 SYGVKD come from the germline V gene. The trim removed 2 bases at V and 2 bases at J, leaving 2 bases unmatched. Here the CDR3 reads CAISETGGTYEQYF. The CDR3 DNA reads TGTGCCATCAGTGAGACAGGGGGTACCTACGAGCAGTACTTC.

CDR3 region: CASSQDRGRGNTEAFF. The CDR3 DNA follows: TGCGCCAGCAGCCAGGACAGGGGGCGGGGGAACACTGAAGCTTTCTTT. V usage is TRBV4-1 and J usage is TRBJ1-1; 11 nucleotides line up with TRBD1. J was trimmed by 1 base and V by 3 bases; bases with no gene match: 4. The CDR3 loop spans 16 amino acids. CDR1 is MGHRA and CDR2 is YSYEKL in the germline V gene.

This clonotype was picked up many times. This chain connects TRBV7-3 to TRBJ2-1; 14 nucleotides agree with TRBD2. The CDR3 sequence is 21 residues long. Per the germline V gene, CDR1 is SGHTA and CDR2 is FQGTGA. Trimming at V came to 4 bases and at J to 2 bases, leaving 16 bases not matched to a gene. The CDR3 region is CASSSTIRLAGGPNTYNEQFF. The CDR3 nucleotides read TGTGCCAGCAGCTCCACTATAAGACTAGCGGGAGGGCCTAACACCTACAATGAGCAGTTCTTC.

The V gene is TRBV7-2, the J gene TRBJ2-1, with D perhaps matching TRBD2 (5 bases). Germline V gene lookup returns CDR1 SGHTA and CDR2 FQGNSA. Trimming removed 5 bases at V and 6 bases at J, with 14 bases between. CDR3 size: 14 residues. CDR3 DNA: TGTGCCAGCAGCCCCAGTCGGGCGGGCAATGAGCAGTTCTTC. Translating gives CASSPSRAGNEQFF.

This clonotype was counted ten times or more. V usage is TRBV4-1 and J usage is TRBJ2-7, with a tentative D call TRBD1 (5 bases). CDR1 is MGHRA, CDR2 YSYEKL, per germline. This CDR3 contains 15 residues. V dropped 0 bases and J dropped 6 bases, with 15 bases sitting between them. DNA of the CDR3: TGCGCCAGCAGCCAAGATCTCAGGGATCACCTCGAGCAGTACTTC. Protein: CASSQDLRDHLEQYF.

In its sample, this clonotype was seen a few times. The rearrangement joins TRBV6-6 to TRBJ2-7; D gene uncertain. The V end lost 4 bases, the J end lost 5 bases, and 15 bases lay between the germline ends. Germline V gives CDR1 MNHNY, CDR2 SVGAGI (reference sequence). This CDR3 is 14 amino acids long. CDR3 nucleotide sequence: TGTGCCAGCAGTTTACTCGAAGCTTGGAACGAGCAGTACTTC. Its protein is CASSLLEAWNEQYF.

This clonotype was counted at least ten times. The rearrangement links TRBV5-6 to TRBJ1-5; D perhaps matches TRBD1 (6 bases). V shed 4 bases and J shed 4 bases, with 12 bases lying between them. CDR1 SGHDT and CDR2 YYEEEE come from the germline V gene. This CDR3 region has 14 residues. CDR3 protein: CASSTGQLNQPQHF. CDR3 in DNA: TGTGCCAGCAGCACCGGACAGCTAAATCAGCCCCAGCATTTT.

This clonotype appeared a few times. This chain links TRBV12-3 or TRBV12-4 with TRBJ1-4, with 10 bases identical to TRBD1. This CDR3 spans 17 amino acids. The V gene end was trimmed by 8 bases and the J gene end by 5 bases; junction bases not matched to a gene: 14. As DNA, the CDR3 is TGTGCCAGCTCGACCTCTCCCGGGACAGGGGTCAATGAAAAACTGTTTTTT. This encodes CASSTSPGTGVNEKLFF.

This sequence joins TRBV7-9 and TRBJ1-1; a possible D gene is TRBD1 (6 bases). This CDR3 contains 14 residues. The germline CDR1 and CDR2 sequences are SEHNR and FQNEAQ (reference sequence). V dropped 3 bases and J dropped 10 bases, with 18 bases sitting between them. Here the CDR3 reads CASSFPGGARGAFF. Written as DNA, the CDR3 is TGTGCCAGCAGCTTCCCGGGGGGGGCCCGGGGAGCTTTCTTT.

This clonotype occurred many times. The chain has TRBV7-2 and TRBJ2-7; 11 nucleotides agree with TRBD2. Unmatched junction bases numbered 6, after V lost 2 bases and J lost 6 bases. Germline CDR1 reads SGHTA; CDR2 reads FQGNSA. The CDR3 length is 15 residues. CDR3 residues: CASSLSELAGAEQYF. CDR3 in DNA: TGTGCCAGCAGCTTATCGGAACTAGCGGGGGCCGAGCAGTACTTC.

The V call is TRBV12-3 or TRBV12-4, the J call TRBJ1-2; perhaps TRBD1 as D (5 bases). Trimming took 5 bases from V and 8 from J, leaving 15 bases between them. The length of the CDR3 is 13 residues. CDR3 protein: CASSPGTRIGYTF. The CDR3 region has the DNA TGTGCCAGCAGTCCCGGGACCCGGATCGGCTACACCTTC.

This clonotype was recorded a few times. The J gene is TRBJ2-7, the V gene TRBV7-9; 8 bases are shared with TRBD2. The ends lost 5 bases at V and 0 bases at J; junction bases unmatched: 6. This CDR3 is 15 amino acids long. The germline gives CDR1 SEHNR, CDR2 FQNEAQ (reference sequence). The CDR3 bases are TGTGCCAGCAGCCAGAGCGGGGGACCCTCCTACGAGCAGTACTTC. Protein product: CASSQSGGPSYEQYF.

This clonotype was recorded at least ten times. This sequence joins TRBV28 and TRBJ2-6; TRBD1 might be the D (6 bases). CDR3 length equals 18 residues. Looked up from germline, CDR1 is MDHEN and CDR2 is SYDVKM. The germline V and J ends were trimmed by 6 bases and 2 bases, with 20 bases remaining between them. CDR3 sequence reads: CASSPLTGMVPGANVLTF. The CDR3 region has the DNA TGTGCCAGCAGCCCGTTGACAGGAATGGTTCCTGGGGCCAACGTCCTGACTTTC.

This clonotype was picked up many times. V and J are TRBV6-2 or TRBV6-3 and TRBJ2-1, with TRBD2 as a possible D gene (6 bases). V dropped 4 bases and J dropped 14 bases, with 12 bases sitting between them. Germline V gene data show CDR1 as MNHEY and CDR2 as SVGEGT. CDR3 length: 11 residues. The chain's CDR3 is CASSLPGEEFF. The CDR3 nucleotides are TGTGCCAGCAGTTTGCCGGGAGAAGAGTTCTTC.

The J gene is TRBJ1-5, the V gene TRBV5-6, with TRBD1 as a possible D gene (5 bases). Germline V lookup: CDR1 SGHDT, CDR2 YYEEEE. The V end was cut by 4 bases, the J end by 5 bases, with 13 bases between. The CDR3 is 14 amino acids. In DNA form, the CDR3 reads TGTGCCAGCAGCCCCGGGACGGATTATCAGCCCCAGCATTTT. The encoded protein is CASSPGTDYQPQHF. Using reference TRBV5-6 and TRBJ1-5 for the parts outside the CDR3, the full variable domain is DAGVTQSPTHLIKTRGQQVTLRCSPKSGHDTVSWYQQALGQGPQFIFQYYEEEERQRGNFPDRFSGHQFPNYSSELNVNALLLGDSALYLCASSPGTDYQPQHFGDGTRLSIL.

The V gene is TRBV12-3 or TRBV12-4, the J gene TRBJ1-1, with a tentative D call TRBD1 (5 bases). CDR3 length: 11 residues. V lost 11 bases and J lost 4, with 11 bases in between. The CDR3 bases are TGTGCCGTCCTGAGGGGCACTGAAGCTTTCTTT. Translation gives CAVLRGTEAFF.

This clonotype was seen repeatedly, ten times or more. The chain couples TRBV7-9 to TRBJ1-2; the match to TRBD1 covers 7 bases. V trimming: 3 bases; J trimming: 3 bases; junction bases outside the gene matches: 4. The CDR3 totals 14 residues. Germline CDR1 SEHNR, CDR2 FQNEAQ (reference sequence). The CDR3 DNA reads TGTGCCAGCAGCTTGACTGGACAGGACTATGGCTACACCTTC. It is translated as CASSLTGQDYGYTF. Supplemented by reference TRBV7-9 and TRBJ1-2, the full variable domain reads DTGVSQNPRHKITKRGQNVTFRCDPISEHNRLYWYRQTLGQGPEFLTYFQNEAQLEKSRLLSDRFSAERPKGSFSTLEIQRTEQGDSAMYLCASSLTGQDYGYTFGSGTRLTVV.

The chain uses TRBV10-3 and TRBJ2-3, with D unresolved. CDR3 length equals 15 residues. Germline CDR1 is ENHRY and CDR2 is SYGVKD. V was trimmed by 3 bases and J by 6 bases, leaving 16 bases between them. The CDR3 sequence is CAISDIPTQRDTQYF. For the CDR3, the DNA is TGTGCCATCAGTGACATACCTACCCAAAGGGATACGCAGTATTTT.

The chain joins TRBV12-3 or TRBV12-4 to TRBJ1-2; D ambiguous. The CDR3 has 13 residues. V was pared by 6 bases and J by 8 bases, with 16 bases between. The CDR3 loop is CASRFGGRGGYTF. CDR3 nucleotide sequence: TGTGCCAGCAGGTTTGGAGGGAGAGGAGGCTACACCTTC.

This clonotype was found a few times. CDR3 sequence reads: CASSWDSTEAFF. In nucleotides, the CDR3 is TGTGCCAGCAGCTGGGACAGCACTGAAGCTTTCTTT. The chain joins TRBV6-5 to TRBJ1-1, with 7 bases matching TRBD1. Trimming took 6 bases from V and 4 from J; bases not matched to a gene: 2. The CDR3 has 12 residues. The V gene's germline CDR1 is MNHEY and CDR2 SVGAGI.

Only a few counts were recorded for this clonotype. The chain combines TRBV20-1 with TRBJ2-1; 12 bases line up with TRBD2. CDR3 length equals 17 residues. Germline V gives CDR1 DFQATT, CDR2 SNEGSKA (reference sequence). The ends lost 4 bases at V and 7 bases at J; junction bases unmatched: 14. CDR3 nucleotides: TGCAGTGCTATGAACCCCCGGACTAGCGGGGTGGGTAATGAGCAGTTCTTC. Its protein is CSAMNPRTSGVGNEQFF.

This clonotype showed up just a few times. The chain couples TRBV7-9 to TRBJ1-2; D gene ambiguous. The germline V and J ends were trimmed by 8 bases and 2 bases, with 6 bases remaining between them. CDR1 is SEHNR, CDR2 FQNEAQ, per germline (reference sequence). This CDR3 has 11 residues. The DNA of the CDR3 is TGTGCCAGCGCAGAGAACTATGGCTACACCTTC. It yields the protein CASAENYGYTF.

This clonotype was counted at least ten times. V and J are TRBV7-3 and TRBJ2-1; 8 bases fit TRBD2. The CDR3 runs to 15 residues. Germline V gene data show CDR1 as SGHTA and CDR2 as FQGTGA. V lost 1 base and J lost 6; bases outside the gene matches: 5. As DNA, the CDR3 is TGTGCCAGCAGCTTAAAAATAGCGGGGAGCAATGAGCAGTTCTTC. This codes for CASSLKIAGSNEQFF.

This clonotype was counted a few times. This chain links TRBV28 with TRBJ1-2; 11 bases fit TRBD1. Germline CDR1 and CDR2: MDHEN and SYDVKM. V shed 3 bases and J 5 bases; nucleotides not matched to a gene: 5. The CDR3 covers 15 residues. This CDR3 reads CASSFLDRGHYGYTF. CDR3 in DNA: TGTGCCAGCAGTTTCTTGGACAGGGGGCATTATGGCTACACCTTC.

A few counts support this clonotype. V usage is TRBV6-1 and J usage is TRBJ2-7; 8 positions match TRBD1. This CDR3 has 13 residues. Unmatched junction bases numbered 5, after V lost 5 bases and J lost 5 bases. The germline CDR1 and CDR2 sequences are MNHNS and SASEGT. CDR3 sequence (DNA): TGTGCCAGCAGTCCGACAGGGGTCAACGAGCAGTACTTC. Protein: CASSPTGVNEQYF.

This clonotype was counted a few times. The chain employs TRBV6-5 and TRBJ2-7; 9 bases are shared with TRBD2. Trimming cost V 4 bases and J 2 bases; bases outside gene matches: 9. The CDR3 totals 16 residues. The germline CDR1 and CDR2 sequences are MNHEY and SVGAGI. The CDR3 DNA reads as TGTGCCAGCAGTTTTTATAGCGGGGGATTAACCTACGAGCAGTACTTC. Protein product: CASSFYSGGLTYEQYF.

This clonotype has more than one count but fewer than ten. The gene calls are TRBV11-2 and TRBJ2-5; TRBD1 agrees at 7 bases. In germline, CDR1 is SGHAT, CDR2 FQNNGV. V lost 1 base, J lost 4 bases, and 6 bases stayed unmatched. The CDR3 loop spans 15 amino acids. CDR3 amino acids: CASSLVAGGVETQYF. CDR3 bases: TGTGCCAGCAGCTTAGTGGCAGGGGGAGTAGAGACCCAGTACTTC.

This clonotype occurred many times. The genes are TRBV7-2 and TRBJ2-5, with 9 bases lining up with TRBD2. The germline gives CDR1 SGHTA, CDR2 FQGNSA. V lost 7 bases and J lost 2; bases outside the gene matches: 8. The CDR3 runs to 15 residues. The CDR3 spells CASTRLAATQETQYF. CDR3 DNA: TGTGCCAGCACCAGACTAGCGGCCACACAAGAGACCCAGTACTTC. Full variable domain (remainder filled in from reference TRBV7-2 and TRBJ2-5): GAGVSQSPSNKVTEKGKDVELRCDPISGHTALYWYRQSLGQGLEFLIYFQGNSAPDKSGLPSDRFSAERTGGSVSTLTIQRTQQEDSAVYLCASTRLAATQETQYFGPGTRLLVL.

The V and J genes are TRBV11-1 and TRBJ2-7; 10 positions match TRBD1. This CDR3 contains 16 residues. The trim removed 3 bases at V and 5 bases at J, leaving 10 bases unmatched. Germline assignment: CDR1 SGHAT and CDR2 FQDESV (reference sequence). The CDR3 sequence is CASSFVGQGGSHEQYF. The CDR3 DNA follows: TGTGCCAGCAGCTTTGTCGGACAGGGGGGATCCCACGAGCAGTACTTC.

Many counts were recorded for this clonotype. The V and J genes are TRBV6-2 or TRBV6-3 and TRBJ1-6; 10 positions agree with TRBD1. The CDR3 runs 13 residues. The V segment lost 4 bases and the J segment 13 bases; nucleotides outside the gene matches: 4. Germline CDR1 and CDR2: MNHEY and SVGEGT. The CDR3 is CASSSTGGSPLHF. CDR3 in DNA: TGTGCCAGCAGTTCGACAGGGGGCTCCCCCCTCCACTTT.